The 11 T cell receptor beta chains below come from one sample, sequenced in a study of tumor-infiltrating lymphocytes in primary liver carcinoma. Co-extraction of both nucleic acids (RNA and DNA) used about 20-33 mg of unsorted bulk tissue. cDNA specific to TCR beta was made from about 550 ng of total RNA, with a constant-region primer employed for priming. Employing slightly modified ARM-PCR, three nested multiplex PCR rounds were run, and these gave rise to the TCR beta libraries. The first two PCR rounds, around 10 cycles each, used TRBV1-TRBV30 forward primers and a C-beta reverse primer. TCRdb fed the multiplex PCR reads into MiXCR, producing one record per CDR3 protein. The top ten clones hold approximately 41% of a sample with tens of thousands of distinct CDR3 sequences, approximately 79% of them seen once. Sequenced: liver tumor tissue from sampling region 4. The sample's subset: tumor region T4, right-lateral pole. The source is a woman aged 25 to 39 with primary liver carcinoma and hepatitis B virus infection.

Points on this clonotype: This sequence may be a read error, since a much larger clone differs from it by one base. The chain is built from TRBV20-1 and TRBJ2-7, with 7 bases lining up with TRBD2. The V gene's germline CDR1 is DFQATT and CDR2 SNEGSKA (reference sequence). With V trimmed by 6 bases and J by 3 bases, 20 bases remained unmatched. The CDR3 contains 17 residues. The CDR3 nucleotides read TGCAGTGCAAATCTCCCCTCAGCGGGACGGAGATACTACGAGCAGTACTTC. It codes for CSANLPSAGRRYYEQYF.

As for this clonotype: Given a much more abundant clone one base away, this may be a read error. This chain joins TRBV6-6 and TRBJ2-3; TRBD1 or TRBD2 may be the D gene (6 bases each). CDR3 length: 16 amino acids. CDR1 and CDR2 from the germline V gene are MNHNY and SVGAGI (reference sequence). The CDR3 loop reads CASSYGTCPSADTQYF. The CDR3 nucleotides read TGTGCCAGCAGTTACGGGACATGTCCTAGCGCAGATACGCAGTATTTC.

About this clonotype itself: The junction differs from germline at one of its ends, possibly a read error. The gene calls are TRBV29-1 and TRBJ2-1; D possibly corresponds to TRBD1 (5 bases). Germline V gene sequence: CDR1 SQVTM, CDR2 ANQGSEA. This CDR3 is built from 12 residues. This chain's CDR3 is CSALRDSNERFF. CDR3 nucleotide sequence: TGCAGCGCCCTAAGAGACAGCAATGAGCGGTTCTTC.

This clonotype appeared a few times. V is TRBV27 and J is TRBJ2-7; 9 positions match TRBD2. This CDR3 spans 13 amino acids. Germline lookup yields CDR1 MNHEY and CDR2 SMNVEV (reference sequence). Germline trimming cut 6 bases from V and 11 bases from J; bases unmatched to any gene: 11. The CDR3 DNA reads as TGTGCCAGCAGGATATCAGTAGCGGGAGATGAGTACTTC. This codes for CASRISVAGDEYF.

The chain employs TRBV4-3 and TRBJ1-2, with D perhaps TRBD1 (5 bases). Germline CDR1 LGHNA, CDR2 YSLEER. V was trimmed by 11 bases and J by 6 bases, leaving 25 bases between them. This CDR3 has 15 amino acids. The CDR3 region is CACGQDWGMVNGYTF. In DNA, the CDR3 is TGCGCCTGCGGCCAAGATTGGGGCATGGTGAATGGCTACACCTTC.

Turning to this clonotype: The final CDR3 position lacks the conserved phenylalanine or tryptophan, pointing to a likely read error. The DNA is omitted, as the CDR3 cannot be located on it reliably, and the CDR3 follows TCRdb's listing. The gene calls are TRBV6-5 and TRBJ1-6. Germline V gene data show CDR1 as MNHEY and CDR2 as SVGAGI. The CDR3 is 15 amino acids long, termini counted. This CDR3 reads CASRERSAPLSHIHS.

In this sample, this clonotype turned up a few times. The J gene is TRBJ2-3, the V gene TRBV4-3; D is undetermined. The CDR3 has 13 amino acids. Per germline, CDR1 LGHNA and CDR2 YSLEER. Trimming took 0 bases from V and 1 from J, leaving 2 bases between them. CDR3 bases: TGCGCCAGCAGCCAAGAGCGCACAGATACGCAGTATTTT. It is translated as CASSQERTDTQYF.

With regard to this clonotype: This is likely a read error, given that the CDR3 carries no conserved phenylalanine or tryptophan at its end. The DNA is omitted, as the CDR3 cannot be located on it reliably, and the CDR3 follows TCRdb's listing. This chain uses TRBV6-5 with TRBJ2-7. The CDR3 numbers 15 amino acids, ends counted. Per germline, CDR1 MNHEY and CDR2 SVGAGI. The CDR3 reads CASSYKDSSSYEKYI.

The chain recombines TRBV24-1 with TRBJ2-3; perhaps D is TRBD1 or TRBD2 (5 bases each). Trimming left V 3 bases short and J 9 bases short, with 15 bases between. The CDR3 is made up of 14 amino acids. CDR1 and CDR2 from the germline V gene are KGHDR and SFDVKD. CDR3 bases: TGTGCCACCAGTGATGGTATCGGGACGGTAACGCAGTATTTT. Its protein is CATSDGIGTVTQYF.

The J gene is TRBJ1-1, the V gene TRBV11-2; the match to TRBD1 covers 8 bases. The V segment lost 5 bases and the J segment 11 bases; nucleotides outside the gene matches: 31. Looked up from germline, CDR1 is SGHAT and CDR2 is FQNNGV. This CDR3 region has 20 residues. The CDR3, as DNA: TGTGCCAGCAGCGCTCGGGTCAGGGGGCGCAAGAGGTGTAGTAACATTGAGGCTTTCTTT. Protein sequence: CASSARVRGRKRCSNIEAFF.

Worth noting for this clonotype: One end of the junction is discordant with germline, which a read error may explain. CDR3 coding DNA: TGTGCCAGCACCTTGGGGCAGGGCAGGGACACAGATATGCAGTATTTT. It specifies CASTLGQGRDTDMQYF. The rearrangement joins TRBV5-4 to TRBJ2-3; TRBD1 might be the D (6 bases). This CDR3 has 16 amino acids. Germline loops: CDR1 SGHNT, CDR2 YYREEE (reference sequence).